These 15 T cell receptor beta chains were sequenced from one sample in a study of Graves' ophthalmopathy and Graves' hyperthyroidism (dated by TCRdb to the late 2010s). Sequencing instrument: Illumina HiSeq 2000. For repertoire sequencing, TCR beta CDR3 regions were amplified from RNA transcripts. The first round was an RT-PCR using HTBI primers with the Qiagen OneStep RT-PCR kit, and this first round was followed by a second-round multiplex PCR, then size selection and purification. The raw public data were reprocessed by TCRdb itself: fastp quality trimming at Q25, MiXCR clonotype calling, in-frame beta chains only. Rows are unified per CDR3 protein, each entry keeping the most common DNA and genes. This sample has 400,000 to 450,000 distinct CDR3 sequences in its table, and over 20% of those were observed once. Around 3.2% of the sample lies in the top ten. What was sequenced was peripheral blood. All receptors derive from a woman aged 18-29 years with stable Graves' hyperthyroidism. Donor details come from another sample of the same person, matched by shared clones.

This clonotype was seen at least ten times. J is TRBJ2-5 and V is TRBV12-3 or TRBV12-4, with 13 bases matching TRBD2. This CDR3 is built from 16 residues. Germline trimming cut 6 bases from V and 4 bases from J; bases unmatched to any gene: 8. CDR3 sequence reads: CASSPGLAGASETQYF. The DNA of the CDR3 is TGTGCCAGCAGCCCCGGACTAGCGGGAGCCTCAGAGACCCAGTACTTC.

This clonotype was observed at least ten times. The V and J genes are TRBV28 and TRBJ1-1, with D tentatively TRBD1 (6 bases). This CDR3 spans 15 amino acids. Looked up from germline, CDR1 is MDHEN and CDR2 is SYDVKM. The V gene lost 3 bases and the J gene lost 5 bases, with 16 bases spanning the gap. As DNA, the CDR3 is TGTGCCAGCAGTTTCCTGGGGGGGGCTAGAACTGAAGCTTTCTTT. Amino acids: CASSFLGGARTEAFF.

At least ten counts were recorded for this clonotype. The V and J genes are TRBV20-1 and TRBJ1-2; D ambiguous. From germline, CDR1 is DFQATT and CDR2 SNEGSKA (reference sequence). The CDR3 extends over 13 amino acids. The V end was cut by 6 bases, the J end by 0 bases, with 11 bases between. The CDR3, as DNA: TGCAGTGCGGACGGGATTGCTAACTATGGCTACACCTTC. Protein: CSADGIANYGYTF.

The J gene is TRBJ1-5, the V gene TRBV12-3 or TRBV12-4, with 8 bases identical to TRBD1. V shed 3 bases and J 2 bases; nucleotides not matched to a gene: 9. The CDR3 is 17 amino acids. In nucleotides, the CDR3 is TGTGCCAGCAGTTTTCGGGCAGGGGGCGTTGGCAATCAGCCCCAGCATTTT. Translated, it gives CASSFRAGGVGNQPQHF.

CDR3 sequence reads: CASSFTRTYQETQYF. The CDR3 bases are TGTGCCAGCAGCTTCACAAGGACGTACCAAGAGACCCAGTACTTC. The rearrangement uses TRBV11-2 and TRBJ2-5; no firm D call. V shed 3 bases and J shed 0 bases, with 11 bases lying between them. Per germline, CDR1 SGHAT and CDR2 FQNNGV. The CDR3 has 15 amino acids.

This clonotype showed up many times. J is TRBJ2-7 and V is TRBV28, with TRBD2 identical over 11 bases. CDR1 is MDHEN, CDR2 SYDVKM, per germline. This CDR3 has 14 amino acids. Losses at the gene ends were 7 bases for V and 2 bases for J; bases not matched to a gene: 4. The CDR3 DNA follows: TGTGCCAGCACGAAACTAGCGGGAGCCTACGAGCAGTACTTC. Its translation is CASTKLAGAYEQYF.

Ten or more counts support this clonotype. The chain joins TRBV18 to TRBJ1-1; D is uncertain. The CDR3 is 15 amino acids. Germline CDR1 reads KGHSH; CDR2 reads LQKENI. V shed 1 base and J shed 7 bases, with 16 bases lying between them. The CDR3 nucleotides read TGTGCCAGCTCACCACGATCCGACACCCCCGGTGAAGCTTTCTTT. Its protein product is CASSPRSDTPGEAFF.

This clonotype was observed many times. The chain has TRBV20-1 and TRBJ1-1, with D possibly matching TRBD1 (5 bases). The germline V gene has CDR1 DFQATT and CDR2 SNEGSKA (reference sequence). V shed 1 base and J shed 4 bases, with 13 bases lying between them. The CDR3 consists of 14 residues. The CDR3 DNA follows: TGCAGTGCTAGAGGCGCGGCAGGGACCACTGAAGCTTTCTTT. It yields the protein CSARGAAGTTEAFF.

This clonotype showed up many times. The chain is built from TRBV10-3 and TRBJ2-7, with D possibly being TRBD2 (6 bases). The CDR3 runs to 13 residues. Germline V gives CDR1 ENHRY, CDR2 SYGVKD. With 5 bases removed from V and 0 bases from J, the gap between germline ends came to 8 bases. The CDR3 nucleotides are TGTGCCATCAGTCCCGGGAGCTCCTACGAGCAGTACTTC. As protein: CAISPGSSYEQYF.

The rearrangement links TRBV13 to TRBJ1-1; D perhaps matches TRBD1 (5 bases). The germline V and J ends were trimmed by 4 bases and 8 bases, with 14 bases remaining between them. CDR3 length equals 13 residues. The germline gives CDR1 PRHDT, CDR2 FYEKMQ (reference sequence). CDR3 residues: CASSSGDRGEAFF. The CDR3 coding sequence is TGTGCCAGCAGCTCCGGGGACCGGGGCGAAGCTTTCTTT.

This clonotype was counted many times. The chain has TRBV6-2 or TRBV6-3 and TRBJ1-6; the D is unclear. Trimming left V 0 bases short and J 9 bases short, with 9 bases between. CDR1 is MNHEY and CDR2 is SVGEGT in the germline V gene. This CDR3 comprises 14 residues. DNA for the CDR3: TGTGCCAGCAGTTACTCGAGCTTCGGTTCACCCCTCCACTTT. It translates to CASSYSSFGSPLHF.

As concerns this clonotype: A read error may be the cause here, since a much bigger clone is one base away. The gene calls are TRBV20-1 and TRBJ1-2; 7 nucleotides align to TRBD1. The germline CDR1 and CDR2 sequences are DFQATT and SNEGSKA (reference sequence). The CDR3 sequence is 15 residues long. DNA of the CDR3: TGCAGTGCTTCGTTAAGGGACAGTTGGGGGTATGACTACACCTTC. It is translated as CSASLRDSWGYDYTF.

Comments on this clonotype: Lacking the conserved final phenylalanine or tryptophan, this CDR3 likely reflects a read error. This chain uses TRBV20-1 with TRBJ1-5; D not certain. Germline V lookup: CDR1 DFQATT, CDR2 SNEGSKA (reference sequence). Trimming removed 3 bases from V and 1 base from J, with 7 bases in between. The CDR3 consists of 13 residues. Here the CDR3 DNA reads TGCAGTGCTAGGGACGGAAGCAATCAGCCCCAGCATGTT. Translating it yields CSARDGSNQPQHV.

This clonotype appeared many times. CDR3 amino acids: CASSSGQGMNTEAFF. Here the CDR3 DNA reads TGTGCCAGCAGTTCCGGGCAGGGGATGAACACTGAAGCTTTCTTT. This sequence joins TRBV6-2 or TRBV6-3 and TRBJ1-1, with D maybe TRBD1 (6 bases). CDR3 length: 15 residues. V was shortened by 4 bases and J by 0 bases, with 12 bases between the two germline ends. Germline V gives CDR1 MNHEY, CDR2 SVGEGT.

This clonotype was picked up many times. The J gene is TRBJ2-7, the V gene TRBV6-2 or TRBV6-3, with a tentative D call TRBD2 (5 bases). Germline assignment: CDR1 MNHEY and CDR2 SVGEGT. V was shortened by 5 bases and J by 1 base, with 18 bases between the two germline ends. The CDR3 has 16 amino acids. The CDR3 reads CASSPLPYGNSYEQYF. As DNA, the CDR3 is TGTGCCAGCAGTCCTCTCCCTTACGGGAATTCCTACGAGCAGTACTTC.